This is a list of T cell receptor beta chains from one sample in a study of T cell repertoires and leukemia-associated antigens. No cognate antigen is known for these TCRs. TCRdb ran MiXCR on the 5' RACE reads and lists one entry per CDR3 protein. Of about 9,800 distinct CDR3 sequences listed, approximately 45% were seen once; the top ten hold approximately 60%. The source material was CD3+ T cells sorted from blood and cultured. The receptors come from a female donor in good health. The CDR3 runs from the conserved cysteine through the conserved F or W. The listing skips clone size in some rows; elsewhere it reads once, few, many or a size class.

V	J	size	CDR3
TRBV20-1	TRBJ2-1	once	CSASGRATLYREQFF
TRBV4-2	TRBJ2-7	-	CASSQHSQSSYEQYF
TRBV7-9	TRBJ2-1	-	CASSLSALAPYEQLF
TRBV20-1	TRBJ2-7	-	CSALSDLGEQYF
TRBV6-1	TRBJ2-1	once	CASGNWLSSGSIVNEQFF
TRBV11-1	TRBJ2-7	-	CASSFRASSYEQYF
TRBV20-1	TRBJ2-3	-	CSAKGRADTQYF
TRBV20-1	TRBJ2-1	-	CSARDNSLRLNEQFF
TRBV7-2	TRBJ2-1	-	CASSPRRSGGYNEQFF
TRBV5-1	TRBJ2-7	few	CASSLWPRRTENYEQYF
TRBV7-9	TRBJ2-3	-	CVSSLAGAPTDTQYF
TRBV20-1	TRBJ2-7	medium-sized	CSANAPPGQGAVEQYF
TRBV13	TRBJ2-1	-	CASSLRASGRAGFF
TRBV6-1	TRBJ2-2	once	CASSLYSGANTGELFF
TRBV20-1	TRBJ2-1	many	CSATGRYNEQFF
TRBV7-2	TRBJ2-7	-	CASSLVTYEQYF
TRBV24-1	TRBJ1-2	once	CATSDWDRNYGYTF
TRBV5-1	TRBJ2-7	-	CASSSGGQGTIDEQYF
TRBV5-1	TRBJ2-1	-	CASSLVTSGGYEQFF
TRBV7-8	TRBJ2-1	many	CASSFIHSYNEQFF
TRBV7-8	TRBJ2-1	once	CASSFGQGGYEQFF
TRBV28	TRBJ2-5	many	CASSLFGVLRGKTQYF
TRBV5-5	TRBJ2-5	few	CASSPGQVQETQYF
TRBV7-8	TRBJ2-1	-	CASSLGLGTSGLPEQFF
TRBV30	TRBJ1-2	-	CAWSDRVRFGYTF
TRBV28	TRBJ1-2	-	CASSSTLNCGYTF
TRBV6-6	TRBJ2-5	-	CASSYSSTGNGPFQETQYF
TRBV29-1	TRBJ2-3	-	CSVEGTVSDTQYF
TRBV20-1	TRBJ2-4	medium-sized	CSARPGLAGGDIQYF
TRBV12-5	TRBJ1-1	-	CASGLGAEEAFF
TRBV3-1	TRBJ2-3	many	CASSQTGGSTDTQYF
TRBV7-8	TRBJ1-1	-	CASGLGRGQVMNTEAFF
TRBV28	TRBJ2-7	-	CASRPPSGVSYEQYF
TRBV20-1	TRBJ2-7	many	CSARDTILYEQYF
TRBV5-4	TRBJ2-1	-	CASSATSYNEQFF
TRBV7-9	TRBJ2-7	many	CASSDRPGTSGRYYEQYF
TRBV5-1	TRBJ1-1	-	CAGSPETQSTEAFF
TRBV5-1	TRBJ2-2	-	CASSEGLRTNTGELFF
TRBV14	TRBJ1-1	-	CASSHLLNTEAFF
TRBV4-3	TRBJ2-5	many	CASSQSPGLAGQETQYF
TRBV10-3	TRBJ2-2	-	CAISPAGLQMRELFF
TRBV7-2	TRBJ2-2	few	CASSLLTGGTGELFF
TRBV12-3/TRBV12-4	TRBJ1-5	once	CASSLPNQPQHF
TRBV20-1	TRBJ2-1	-	CSVRDMLGGACNEPFF
TRBV20-1	TRBJ1-1	-	CSASARRGTEAFF
TRBV24-1	TRBJ2-2	-	CAASPPNTGELFF
TRBV7-6	TRBJ2-7	few	CASSSGGVYGIDYEQYF
TRBV7-8	TRBJ2-2	once	CASSLDHTGLTGELFF
TRBV7-9	TRBJ2-3	few	CASSFVASGSWYHTDTQYF
TRBV12-3/TRBV12-4	TRBJ2-1	medium-sized	CASAPPSRVGEQFF
TRBV20-1	TRBJ1-1	few	CSARQGWGNVNTEAFF
TRBV7-9	TRBJ2-1	few	CAIVADSYNEQFF
TRBV5-1	TRBJ2-1	few	CASSFSGRAFDEQFF
TRBV29-1	TRBJ1-1	-	CSLVGTGYGAFF
TRBV19	TRBJ2-3	-	CATEQSGFSADTQYF
TRBV5-1	TRBJ1-5	-	CASSTRNNQPRHF
TRBV27	TRBJ2-3	once	CASSFGDFTGRQDTQYF